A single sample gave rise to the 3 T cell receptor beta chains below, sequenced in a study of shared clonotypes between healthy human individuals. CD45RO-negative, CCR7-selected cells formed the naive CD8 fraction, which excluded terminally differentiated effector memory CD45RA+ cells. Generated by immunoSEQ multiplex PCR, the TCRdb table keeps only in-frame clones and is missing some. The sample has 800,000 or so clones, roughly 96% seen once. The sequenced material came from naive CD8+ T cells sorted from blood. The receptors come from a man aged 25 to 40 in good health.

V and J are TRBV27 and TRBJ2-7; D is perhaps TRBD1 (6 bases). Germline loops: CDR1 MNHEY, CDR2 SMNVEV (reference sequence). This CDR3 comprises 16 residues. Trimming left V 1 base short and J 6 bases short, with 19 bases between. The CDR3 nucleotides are TGTGCCAGCAGTTTATACCCCGGGGCAGGGGCGGTCGAGCAGTACTTC. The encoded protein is CASSLYPGAGAVEQYF.

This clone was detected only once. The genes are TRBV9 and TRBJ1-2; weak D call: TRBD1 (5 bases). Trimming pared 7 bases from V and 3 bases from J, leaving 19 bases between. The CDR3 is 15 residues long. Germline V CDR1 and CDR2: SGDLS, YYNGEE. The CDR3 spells CASGSELPTDYGYTF. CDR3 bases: TGTGCCAGCGGCTCAGAACTTCCGACAGACTATGGCTACACCTTC.

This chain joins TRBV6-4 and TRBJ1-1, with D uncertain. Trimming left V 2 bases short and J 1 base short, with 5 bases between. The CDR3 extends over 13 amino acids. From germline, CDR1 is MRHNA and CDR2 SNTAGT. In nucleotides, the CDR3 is TGTGCCAGCAGTGACGGCACGAACACTGAAGCTTTCTTT. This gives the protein CASSDGTNTEAFF.